This T cell receptor beta chain was identified in a study of blood T cells in healthy people across ages. The study's findings and limits: Changes seen in expanded clonotypes were possibly confounded by donor CMV status left unknown.

This CDR3 has 13 residues. Germline lookup yields CDR1 MDHEN and CDR2 SYDVKM. Trimming pared 8 bases from V and 4 bases from J, leaving 14 bases between. Of note for this clonotype: As yet, its antigen is unknown.

Researchers isolated at least 6 million PBMCs per sample. Sample-barcoded 5' priming and a J-beta primer mix drove a second PCR of roughly 6 to 12 cycles. Each CDR3 protein is one row after TCRdb ran MiXCR on the 5' RACE reads. The sample lists about 800,000 distinct CDR3 sequences; 20% to 25% were seen once. A further study also used this sample, focusing on T cells of mothers and their children.

The sequence came from a boy younger than 18 in good health. The source material was blood. The V gene is TRBV28, the J gene TRBJ1-2; D is ambiguous. The chain's CDR3 is CASDFGFGYGYTF. The CDR3 DNA sequence: TGTGCCAGCGACTTCGGGTTTGGCTATGGCTACACCTTC.